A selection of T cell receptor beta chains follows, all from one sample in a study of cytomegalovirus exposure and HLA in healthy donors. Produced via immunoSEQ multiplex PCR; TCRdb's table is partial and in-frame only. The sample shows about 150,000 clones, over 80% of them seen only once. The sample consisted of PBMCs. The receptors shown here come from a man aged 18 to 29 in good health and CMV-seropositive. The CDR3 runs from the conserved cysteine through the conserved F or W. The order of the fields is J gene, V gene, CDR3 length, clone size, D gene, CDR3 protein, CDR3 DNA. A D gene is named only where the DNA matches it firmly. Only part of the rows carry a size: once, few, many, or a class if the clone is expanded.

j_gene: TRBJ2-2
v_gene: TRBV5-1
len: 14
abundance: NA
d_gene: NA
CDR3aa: CASSLWTATGELFF
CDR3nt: TGCGCCAGCAGTCTTTGGACAGCCACCGGGGAGCTGTTTTTT

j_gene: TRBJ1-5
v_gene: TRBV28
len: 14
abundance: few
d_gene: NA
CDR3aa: CASSFRRGIQPQHF
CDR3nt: TGTGCCAGCAGTTTTCGGAGGGGTATCCAGCCCCAGCATTTT

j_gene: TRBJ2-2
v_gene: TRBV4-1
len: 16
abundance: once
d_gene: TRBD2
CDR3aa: CASSQDPSGSAGELFF
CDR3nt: TGCGCCAGCAGCCAAGACCCTAGCGGGTCGGCCGGGGAGCTGTTTTTT

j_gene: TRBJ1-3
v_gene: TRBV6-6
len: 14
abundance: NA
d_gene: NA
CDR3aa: CASSYTSSGNTIYF
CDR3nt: TGTGCCAGCAGTTACACGAGCTCTGGAAACACCATATATTTT

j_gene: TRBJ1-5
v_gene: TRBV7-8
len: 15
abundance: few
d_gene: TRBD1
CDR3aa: CASSPGGRRNQPQHF
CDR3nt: TGTGCCAGCAGCCCAGGGGGACGGCGCAATCAGCCCCAGCATTTT

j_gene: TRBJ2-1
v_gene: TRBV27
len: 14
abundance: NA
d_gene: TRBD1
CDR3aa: CASSLRTGYNEQFF
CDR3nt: TGTGCCAGCAGTTTGAGGACAGGTTACAATGAGCAGTTCTTC

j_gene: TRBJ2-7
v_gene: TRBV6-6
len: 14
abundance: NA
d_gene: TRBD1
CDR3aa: CASRTPGQSYEQYF
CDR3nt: TGTGCCAGCAGAACCCCGGGACAGTCCTACGAGCAGTACTTC

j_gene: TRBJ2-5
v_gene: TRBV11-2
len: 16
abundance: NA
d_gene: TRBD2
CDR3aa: CASSAGTSGGEETQYF
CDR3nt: TGTGCCAGCAGCGCCGGGACTAGCGGGGGGGAAGAGACCCAGTACTTC

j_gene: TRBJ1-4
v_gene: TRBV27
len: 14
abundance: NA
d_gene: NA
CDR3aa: CASSLNGIDEKLFF
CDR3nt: TGTGCCAGCAGTTTAAACGGTATAGATGAAAAACTGTTTTTT

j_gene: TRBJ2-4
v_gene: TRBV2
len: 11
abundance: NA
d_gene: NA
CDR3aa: CASGRQNIQYF
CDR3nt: TGTGCCAGCGGGAGGCAAAACATTCAGTACTTC

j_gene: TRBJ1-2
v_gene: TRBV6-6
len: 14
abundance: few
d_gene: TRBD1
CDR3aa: CASSPIQGIDGYTF
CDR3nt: TGTGCCAGCAGTCCGATACAGGGGATAGATGGCTACACCTTC

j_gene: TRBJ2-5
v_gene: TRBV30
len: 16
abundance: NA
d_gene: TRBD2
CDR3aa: CAWGRLGGGNQETQYF
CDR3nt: TGTGCCTGGGGCCGCCTGGGCGGGGGGAACCAAGAGACCCAGTACTTC

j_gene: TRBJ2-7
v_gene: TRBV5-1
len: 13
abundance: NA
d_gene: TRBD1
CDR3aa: CASSRDSPYEQYF
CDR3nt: TGCGCCAGCAGCCGGGACAGCCCTTACGAGCAGTACTTC

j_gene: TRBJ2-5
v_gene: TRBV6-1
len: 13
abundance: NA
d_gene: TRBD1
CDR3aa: CASSNDREETQYF
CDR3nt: TGTGCCAGCAGTAACGACAGGGAAGAGACCCAGTACTTC

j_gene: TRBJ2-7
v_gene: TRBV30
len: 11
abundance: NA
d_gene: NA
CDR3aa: CAWSESYEQYF
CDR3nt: TGTGCCTGGAGTGAATCGTACGAGCAGTACTTC

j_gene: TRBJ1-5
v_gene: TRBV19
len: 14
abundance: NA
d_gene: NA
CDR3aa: CASTPGYRVEPQHF
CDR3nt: TGTGCCAGTACCCCCGGCTACAGGGTTGAGCCCCAGCATTTT

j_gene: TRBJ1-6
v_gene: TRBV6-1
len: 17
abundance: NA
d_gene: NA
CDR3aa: CASSEVGGSSYNSPLHF
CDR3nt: TGTGCCAGCAGTGAAGTCGGCGGGAGCTCCTATAATTCACCCCTCCACTTT

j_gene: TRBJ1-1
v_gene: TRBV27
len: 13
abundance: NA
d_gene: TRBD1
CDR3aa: CASRLTGVREAFF
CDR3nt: TGTGCCAGCAGATTGACAGGGGTTCGTGAAGCTTTCTTT

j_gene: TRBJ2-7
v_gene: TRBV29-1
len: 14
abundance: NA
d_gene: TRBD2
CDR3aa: CSVKGTSGDYEQYF
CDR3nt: TGCAGCGTTAAGGGGACTAGCGGGGACTACGAGCAGTACTTC

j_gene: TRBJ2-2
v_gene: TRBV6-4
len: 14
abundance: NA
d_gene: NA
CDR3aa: CASSETVDTGELFF
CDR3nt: TGTGCCAGCAGTGAAACAGTGGACACCGGGGAGCTGTTTTTT

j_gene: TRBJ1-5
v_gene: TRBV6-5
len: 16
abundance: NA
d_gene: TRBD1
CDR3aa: CASSYRGQDSNQPQHF
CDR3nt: TGTGCCAGCAGTTACCGCGGACAGGATAGCAATCAGCCCCAGCATTTT

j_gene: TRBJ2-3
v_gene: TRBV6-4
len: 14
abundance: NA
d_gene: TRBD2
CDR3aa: CASKSGGATDTQYF
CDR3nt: TGTGCCAGCAAGAGCGGGGGGGCCACAGATACGCAGTATTTT

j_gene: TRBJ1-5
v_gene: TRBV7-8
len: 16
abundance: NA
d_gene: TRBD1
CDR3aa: CASSSQDRGGNQPQHF
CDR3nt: TGTGCCAGCAGCTCCCAGGACAGGGGTGGCAATCAGCCCCAGCATTTT

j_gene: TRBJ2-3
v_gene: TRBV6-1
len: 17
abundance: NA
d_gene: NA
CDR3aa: CASSEGGGTPSTDTQYF
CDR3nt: TGTGCCAGCAGTGAAGGTGGAGGGACGCCTAGCACAGATACGCAGTATTTT

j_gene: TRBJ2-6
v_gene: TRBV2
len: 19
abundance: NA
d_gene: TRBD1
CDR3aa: CASSEAQKGQGSGANVLTF
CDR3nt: TGTGCCAGCAGTGAAGCGCAGAAGGGACAGGGATCTGGGGCCAACGTCCTGACTTTC

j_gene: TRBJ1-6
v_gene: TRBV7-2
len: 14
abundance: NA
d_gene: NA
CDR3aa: CASSLVTENSPLHF
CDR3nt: TGTGCCAGCAGCTTAGTTACGGAGAATTCACCCCTCCACTTT

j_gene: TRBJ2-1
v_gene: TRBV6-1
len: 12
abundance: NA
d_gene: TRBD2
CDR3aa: CASTRGGSEQFF
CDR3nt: TGTGCCAGCACCCGGGGGGGCTCTGAGCAGTTCTTC